This TCR beta chain appears in the sequencing data of a study of blood T cell repertoires in COVID-19. Sequencing used immunoSEQ multiplex PCR; TCRdb keeps in-frame clones, though not all of them. Among 40,000 to 50,000 clones listed, 87% were seen once. The table lists this clone with a count of one. Patients in Seattle were enrolled during active infection, then followed longitudinally. Specimen: peripheral blood. The origin of this receptor is a woman aged 80 or over with COVID-19, enrolled during active disease.

CDR3 bases: TGTGCCAGTAGTATGGGCGCAGCCTTGGAGCAGTTCTTC. This sequence encodes CASSMGAALEQFF. The genes are TRBV19 and TRBJ2-1; no reliable D call. In germline, CDR1 is LNHDA, CDR2 SQIVND (reference sequence). Trimming left V 3 bases short and J 10 bases short, with 13 bases between. The length of the CDR3 is 13 residues.